The sequence of this TCR beta chain was determined in a study of blood T cell repertoires in COVID-19. For the study at large: Nucleic acid was either cDNA or gDNA, and it came from T cells, B-cell-depleted T cells, or PBMCs.

Assay used: immunoSEQ multiplex PCR; TCRdb lists only in-frame clones, some missing. Of roughly 180,000 clones in the sample, around 83% were seen once. Trimming took off 3 bases at V and 6 bases at J, with 6 bases between the two ends. The CDR3 extends over 13 amino acids. From germline, CDR1 is KGHSY and CDR2 FQNENV. The chain employs TRBV16 and TRBJ1-6; no clear D gene. The TCR was taken from an older woman with acute or convalescent COVID-19. Sequencing was carried out using peripheral blood. In DNA form, the CDR3 reads TGTGCCAGCAGCCAGAGAGCTAATTCACCCCTCCACTTT. It is translated as CASSQRANSPLHF.